Listed below are T cell receptor beta chains from one sample, sequenced in a study of circulating and synovial CD4+ cells in juvenile arthritis. Data came from immunoSEQ multiplex PCR; TCRdb stores just in-frame clones and leaves some out. Of fewer than 4,000 clones listed, about four fifths are singletons. Sequenced input: CD4+ T cells from synovial fluid. The receptors come from a human donor with juvenile idiopathic arthritis. The CDR3 runs from the conserved cysteine through the conserved F or W. A D gene is named only where the DNA matches it firmly. Expanded clones are given a class, and other clones once, few, many or no size at all.

CDR3 protein | CDR3 DNA | D gene | J gene | V gene | clone size
CASSKGGTEGTNSPLHF | TGTGCCAGCAGCAAAGGTGGGACAGAAGGTACCAATTCACCCCTCCACTTT | NA | TRBJ1-6 | TRBV21-1 | NA
CASTSLGGGQGNTEAFF | TGTGCCAGCACCTCTTTAGGGGGAGGGCAGGGTAACACTGAAGCTTTCTTT | NA | TRBJ1-1 | TRBV28 | few
CASSYRGSDEQFF | TGTGCCAGCAGTTACAGGGGGAGTGATGAGCAGTTCTTC | NA | TRBJ2-1 | TRBV6-6 | NA
CASSSRGQGNSVPSYGYTF | TGTGCCAGTAGCTCCCGGGGACAGGGAAATTCAGTACCCTCCTATGGCTACACCTTC | TRBD1 | TRBJ1-2 | TRBV19 | NA
CASSGLNTEAFF | TGTGCCAGCAGTGGCCTGAACACTGAAGCTTTCTTT | NA | TRBJ1-1 | TRBV6-6 | NA
CASSLNGAGGGTDTQYF | TGTGCCAGCAGCTTAAACGGGGCGGGAGGAGGAACAGATACGCAGTATTTT | TRBD2 | TRBJ2-3 | TRBV7-3 | once
CASSQEVIAGVIEQFF | TGTGCCAGCAGCCAAGAGGTAATAGCGGGAGTGATTGAGCAGTTCTTC | TRBD2 | TRBJ2-1 | TRBV4-2 | NA
CASSLAEVTSGEQETQYF | TGCGCCAGCAGCTTGGCCGAGGTTACTAGCGGGGAACAAGAGACCCAGTACTTC | TRBD2 | TRBJ2-5 | TRBV5-1 | NA
CASSNRDSRQYF | TGTGCCAGCAGCAACCGGGACTCGAGGCAGTATTTT | NA | TRBJ2-3 | TRBV7-6 | once
CASSWRPSGITYNEQFF | TGTGCCAGCAGCTGGAGGCCTAGCGGGATCACCTACAATGAGCAGTTCTTC | TRBD2 | TRBJ2-1 | TRBV5-6 | NA
CASSLGPGGSTGELFF | TGTGCCAGCAGCTTAGGGCCAGGGGGGTCGACCGGGGAGCTGTTTTTT | NA | TRBJ2-2 | TRBV7-3 | NA
CASSLGAFTGIETQYF | TGTGCCAGCAGCTTGGGGGCCTTTACAGGGATCGAGACCCAGTACTTC | NA | TRBJ2-5 | TRBV5-5 | NA
CASSLGGGSRYF | TGTGCCAGCAGCTTAGGCGGGGGTAGTAGATACTTC | TRBD2 | TRBJ2-4 | TRBV7-3 | NA
CASSQDYQGTGELFF | TGCGCCAGCAGCCAAGATTACCAGGGAACCGGGGAGCTGTTTTTT | NA | TRBJ2-2 | TRBV4-1 | NA
CASSPFRTGGTDTQYF | TGCGCCAGCAGCCCCTTCCGGACAGGGGGCACGGATACGCAGTATTTT | TRBD1 | TRBJ2-3 | TRBV4-1 | NA
CASRQREMSYEQYF | TGTGCCAGCAGGCAGCGGGAGATGAGCTACGAGCAGTACTTC | TRBD2 | TRBJ2-7 | TRBV28 | NA
CASSSLTSGRGDEQFF | TGCGCCAGCAGCTCCCTGACTAGCGGGAGAGGGGATGAGCAGTTCTTC | TRBD2 | TRBJ2-1 | TRBV5-1 | once
CASSRLSGANVLTF | TGTGCCAGCAGCAGACTGAGTGGGGCCAACGTCCTGACTTTC | NA | TRBJ2-6 | TRBV28 | few
CASSLGIAGAGSSRYF | TGTGCCAGCTCACTGGGTATAGCGGGAGCGGGCTCCTCGAGGTACTTC | TRBD2 | TRBJ2-7 | TRBV18 | once
CASSQGGSGGRYNEQFF | TGTGCCAGCAGCCAAGGTGGGAGCGGGGGGCGGTACAATGAGCAGTTCTTC | TRBD2 | TRBJ2-1 | TRBV4-2 | once
CASSPGQGVEAFF | TGTGCCAGCAGCCCCGGACAGGGGGTAGAAGCTTTCTTT | TRBD1 | TRBJ1-1 | TRBV7-9 | NA
CAISESDGGAYEQYF | TGTGCCATCAGTGAGTCGGACGGAGGAGCCTACGAGCAGTACTTC | NA | TRBJ2-7 | TRBV10-3 | NA
CASSEFLLGPETDTQYF | TGTGCCAGCAGTGAATTTTTACTAGGGCCGGAGACAGATACGCAGTATTTT | NA | TRBJ2-3 | TRBV2 | NA
CASSVGGGGVTEPQHF | TGTGCCAGCAGCGTAGGGGGAGGTGGGGTTACGGAGCCCCAGCATTTT | NA | TRBJ1-5 | TRBV9 | NA
CASSLGVSGVYNEQFF | TGTGCCAGCAGCTTAGGTGTTAGCGGGGTATACAATGAGCAGTTCTTC | TRBD2 | TRBJ2-1 | TRBV11-2 | once
CASSPRSFLAVQETQYF | TGTGCCAGCAGCCCCCGGTCTTTCCTAGCAGTCCAAGAGACCCAGTACTTC | NA | TRBJ2-5 | TRBV11-1 | once
CASSLAGDLLSPPTDTQYF | TGTGCCAGCAGTCTAGCGGGAGACCTCCTTAGTCCACCCACAGATACGCAGTATTTT | TRBD2 | TRBJ2-3 | TRBV28 | NA
CASSRTSGGTYEQYF | TGCGCCAGCAGTAGGACTAGCGGGGGTACCTACGAGCAGTACTTC | TRBD2 | TRBJ2-7 | TRBV10-2 | NA
CASSQDSRGEQFF | TGTGCCAGCAGCCAAGACTCGCGCGGTGAGCAGTTCTTC | NA | TRBJ2-1 | TRBV27 | NA
CASSEILGNTEAFF | TGTGCCAGCAGTGAAATCCTAGGGAACACTGAAGCTTTCTTT | NA | TRBJ1-1 | TRBV2 | NA
CASSPLTGTSGNTIYF | TGTGCCAGCAGTCCCTTGACAGGGACTTCTGGAAACACCATATATTTT | TRBD1 | TRBJ1-3 | TRBV27 | NA
CASSSAEVHEQFF | TGTGCCAGCTCCAGCGCAGAAGTCCATGAGCAGTTCTTC | NA | TRBJ2-1 | TRBV18 | NA
CAIGRQVNTEAFF | TGTGCCATCGGGAGACAGGTGAACACTGAAGCTTTCTTT | NA | TRBJ1-1 | TRBV10-3 | NA
CASSFPGQQETQYF | TGCGCCAGCAGCTTTCCGGGACAGCAAGAGACCCAGTACTTC | TRBD1 | TRBJ2-5 | TRBV5-1 | NA
CASSDRDRGHTQYF | TGTGCCAGCAGCGACCGGGACAGGGGGCATACGCAGTATTTT | TRBD1 | TRBJ2-3 | TRBV9 | NA
CSVLVSGGYTF | TGCAGCGTTCTAGTATCGGGAGGCTACACCTTC | NA | TRBJ1-2 | TRBV29-1 | NA
CAWSLTYGYTF | TGTGCCTGGAGTCTGACTTATGGCTACACCTTC | NA | TRBJ1-2 | TRBV30 | NA
CASSPGTQGDTQYF | TGCGCCAGCAGCCCCGGGACCCAGGGGGATACGCAGTATTTT | NA | TRBJ2-3 | TRBV5-1 | NA
CASSVLGQYDTQYF | TGTGCCAGCAGCGTTTTGGGCCAGTACGATACGCAGTATTTT | NA | TRBJ2-3 | TRBV9 | NA
CASSEEGSGSYEQYF | TGTGCCAGCAGTGAAGAGGGTAGCGGGAGCTACGAGCAGTACTTC | TRBD2 | TRBJ2-7 | TRBV6-1 | NA
CASSLNLPYSGNTIYF | TGTGCCAGCAGCTTAAACTTACCGTATTCTGGAAACACCATATATTTT | NA | TRBJ1-3 | TRBV7-2 | NA
CASSSPGLAAYEQYF | TGTGCCAGCAGTTCCCCGGGACTAGCGGCCTACGAGCAGTACTTC | TRBD2 | TRBJ2-7 | TRBV6-5 | few
CASSSTWTSGSSTQYF | TGTGCCAGCAGTTCGACCTGGACTAGCGGGAGCAGTACGCAGTATTTT | TRBD2 | TRBJ2-3 | TRBV7-2 | NA
CSVPGQGALHGYGYTF | TGCAGCGTCCCCGGACAGGGAGCCCTTCATGGCTATGGCTACACCTTC | TRBD1 | TRBJ1-2 | TRBV29-1 | NA
CASSPPSGSRTEAFF | TGTGCCAGCTCACCACCGAGCGGAAGCAGAACTGAAGCTTTCTTT | NA | TRBJ1-1 | TRBV18 | NA
CASSYWTGGGNEQFF | TGCGCCAGCAGCTACTGGACAGGGGGTGGAAATGAGCAGTTCTTC | TRBD1 | TRBJ2-1 | TRBV5-1 | NA
CASSPQLAKNIQYF | TGTGCCAGCAGCCCTCAGTTAGCCAAAAACATTCAGTACTTC | NA | TRBJ2-4 | TRBV9 | few
CASSSHWGTYFYFTGELFF | TGTGCCAGTAGTTCTCATTGGGGCACATACTTCTACTTTACCGGGGAGCTGTTTTTT | NA | TRBJ2-2 | TRBV19 | NA
CASSRLEQGNEQYF | TGTGCCAGCAGCCGCCTGGAACAGGGGAACGAGCAGTACTTC | TRBD1 | TRBJ2-7 | TRBV14 | NA
CASSFLPGNEQFF | TGCGCCAGCAGCTTTCTTCCAGGCAATGAGCAGTTCTTC | NA | TRBJ2-1 | TRBV5-1 | NA